The rows below give T cell receptor beta chains drawn from one sample of a study of OX40 agonist ivuxolimab in advanced cancers. The table came from immunoSEQ multiplex PCR; TCRdb's copy has only in-frame clones and leaves some out. Of tens of thousands of clones listed, about nine tenths are singletons. Sequencing was performed on CD4+ or CD8+ T cells sorted from blood, taken in a trial of the OX40 agonist ivuxolimab. These receptors were taken from an adult with an advanced solid tumor such as melanoma, head and neck, liver or kidney cancer. Both conserved end residues are part of each CDR3. Some rows mark clone size as missing; the rest say once, few, many or name a class of expanded clone.

abundance: few
j_gene: TRBJ2-7
v_gene: TRBV11-2
CDR3aa: CASSSWDRQSYEQYF

abundance: NA
j_gene: TRBJ2-1
v_gene: TRBV9
CDR3aa: CASSAPGDSGRAVYNEQFF

abundance: NA
j_gene: TRBJ1-5
v_gene: TRBV28
CDR3aa: CASSLGTGGYQPQHF

abundance: NA
j_gene: TRBJ1-4
v_gene: TRBV6-5
CDR3aa: CASSYSTGPREKLFF

abundance: few
j_gene: TRBJ2-1
v_gene: TRBV27
CDR3aa: CASMPIGTNNEQFF

abundance: few
j_gene: TRBJ1-2
v_gene: TRBV15
CDR3aa: CATSRVRTDRWGYTF

abundance: once
j_gene: TRBJ2-7
v_gene: TRBV29-1
CDR3aa: CSVAGGGFSEQYF

abundance: NA
j_gene: TRBJ2-3
v_gene: TRBV13
CDR3aa: CASSHPPDTQYF

abundance: NA
j_gene: TRBJ1-2
v_gene: TRBV7-9
CDR3aa: CASSASEGAWGYTF

abundance: NA
j_gene: TRBJ2-7
v_gene: TRBV27
CDR3aa: CATTEARGGAAYEQYF

abundance: NA
j_gene: TRBJ1-4
v_gene: TRBV9
CDR3aa: CASSVGTGGPTNEKLFF

abundance: NA
j_gene: TRBJ1-5
v_gene: TRBV7-9
CDR3aa: CASSFGENQPQHF

abundance: NA
j_gene: TRBJ1-1
v_gene: TRBV6-1
CDR3aa: CASSEDQVENTEAFF

abundance: NA
j_gene: TRBJ2-7
v_gene: TRBV6-6
CDR3aa: CASSSPDRPHEQYF

abundance: once
j_gene: TRBJ2-1
v_gene: TRBV7-2
CDR3aa: CASSFGTEIDDEQFF

abundance: NA
j_gene: TRBJ2-3
v_gene: TRBV7-6
CDR3aa: CASSSGGGRVATQYF

abundance: few
j_gene: TRBJ1-4
v_gene: TRBV9
CDR3aa: CASSMTHLREKLFF

abundance: NA
j_gene: TRBJ1-5
v_gene: TRBV18
CDR3aa: CASSSLMGQPQHF

abundance: NA
j_gene: TRBJ2-2
v_gene: TRBV16
CDR3aa: CASSRQGANTGELFF

abundance: NA
j_gene: TRBJ1-1
v_gene: TRBV5-5
CDR3aa: CASSFNMQLRVEAFF

abundance: NA
j_gene: TRBJ1-1
v_gene: TRBV18
CDR3aa: CASSRDREWWYTEAFF

abundance: NA
j_gene: TRBJ1-1
v_gene: TRBV6-1
CDR3aa: CASSEGITMNTEAFF

abundance: NA
j_gene: TRBJ1-5
v_gene: TRBV4-1
CDR3aa: CASSQERGQVQPQHF

abundance: NA
j_gene: TRBJ1-5
v_gene: TRBV7-9
CDR3aa: CASSSQGREGNQPQHF

abundance: NA
j_gene: TRBJ1-2
v_gene: TRBV15
CDR3aa: CATSREQTLLYGYTF

abundance: NA
j_gene: TRBJ2-7
v_gene: TRBV6-5
CDR3aa: CASSYSGTGGNEQYF

abundance: NA
j_gene: TRBJ1-5
v_gene: TRBV7-9
CDR3aa: CASSPLYSNQPQHF

abundance: NA
j_gene: TRBJ2-7
v_gene: TRBV4-1
CDR3aa: CASSQESGPGAPYEQYF

abundance: NA
j_gene: TRBJ1-5
v_gene: TRBV7-7
CDR3aa: CAPGQGKRPQHF

abundance: once
j_gene: TRBJ2-2
v_gene: TRBV28
CDR3aa: CASIPLGGDRGFGELFF

abundance: medium-sized
j_gene: TRBJ2-1
v_gene: TRBV9
CDR3aa: CASSVPSGGPYNEQFF

abundance: NA
j_gene: TRBJ2-1
v_gene: TRBV9
CDR3aa: CASSLRVDEQFF

abundance: NA
j_gene: TRBJ2-3
v_gene: TRBV7-3
CDR3aa: CASRDYRLTDTQYF

abundance: NA
j_gene: TRBJ2-6
v_gene: TRBV27
CDR3aa: CASSLGGANVLTF

abundance: NA
j_gene: TRBJ2-5
v_gene: TRBV5-1
CDR3aa: CASFTGGTQETQYF

abundance: NA
j_gene: TRBJ2-7
v_gene: TRBV7-9
CDR3aa: CASSSDRTLNSYEQYF

abundance: NA
j_gene: TRBJ1-1
v_gene: TRBV19
CDR3aa: CASSALQPPSAEAFF

abundance: NA
j_gene: TRBJ1-2
v_gene: TRBV29-1
CDR3aa: CSVVADYYGYTF

abundance: NA
j_gene: TRBJ2-2
v_gene: TRBV6-5
CDR3aa: CASSYPLGGPGELFF

abundance: NA
j_gene: TRBJ2-3
v_gene: TRBV13
CDR3aa: CASSFNGGDTDTQYF

abundance: once
j_gene: TRBJ1-4
v_gene: TRBV28
CDR3aa: CASSWDRVLFF

abundance: NA
j_gene: TRBJ1-4
v_gene: TRBV10-3
CDR3aa: CAISVGGSNEKLFF

abundance: NA
j_gene: TRBJ1-1
v_gene: TRBV19
CDR3aa: CASQQNTEAFF

abundance: NA
j_gene: TRBJ2-7
v_gene: TRBV7-9
CDR3aa: CASSLEVGSSYEQYF

abundance: NA
j_gene: TRBJ1-4
v_gene: TRBV5-5
CDR3aa: CASSHGGVNEKLFF

abundance: NA
j_gene: TRBJ2-3
v_gene: TRBV11-2
CDR3aa: CASSLAALHTDTQYF

abundance: NA
j_gene: TRBJ2-7
v_gene: TRBV16
CDR3aa: CASSPQAGDEQYF

abundance: NA
j_gene: TRBJ2-7
v_gene: TRBV7-9
CDR3aa: CASSQYQRGRIF

abundance: NA
j_gene: TRBJ2-7
v_gene: TRBV19
CDR3aa: CASSIGLAGMYYEQYF

abundance: NA
j_gene: TRBJ1-4
v_gene: TRBV4-1
CDR3aa: CASSHSRQGNPTNEKLFF

abundance: NA
j_gene: TRBJ2-5
v_gene: TRBV30
CDR3aa: CAWSVFGLAGRGSEETQYF

abundance: NA
j_gene: TRBJ2-7
v_gene: TRBV9
CDR3aa: CASSHGTSGPYEQYF

abundance: NA
j_gene: TRBJ2-7
v_gene: TRBV5-6
CDR3aa: CASSLGIPNEQYF

abundance: NA
j_gene: TRBJ2-2
v_gene: TRBV11-2
CDR3aa: CASSLFKWQGLDGELFF

abundance: NA
j_gene: TRBJ2-7
v_gene: TRBV7-8
CDR3aa: CASSWAQRADRYEQYF

abundance: NA
j_gene: TRBJ2-5
v_gene: TRBV7-3
CDR3aa: CASSLDSETQYF

abundance: NA
j_gene: TRBJ2-5
v_gene: TRBV9
CDR3aa: CASSLSYRASQETQYF